Presented here are 15 T cell receptor beta chains from one specimen sequenced in a study of blood T cell repertoires in COVID-19. Sequencing was performed with immunoSEQ multiplex PCR; in TCRdb, only in-frame clones are kept and a portion is missing. Altogether some 200,000 clones are present, more than 80% being singletons, with the ten largest covering less than 4.5%. The source material was PBMCs or T cells enriched from blood (not recorded which). The receptors shown here come from a woman in her 40s with acute COVID-19.

The chain links TRBV2 to TRBJ1-2; D possibly corresponds to TRBD1 (6 bases). The V end lost 5 bases, the J end lost 0 bases, and 10 bases lay between the germline ends. The CDR3 loop spans 14 amino acids. Germline CDR1 is SNHLY and CDR2 is FYNNEI. CDR3 sequence reads: CASSSDSTNYGYTF. DNA of the CDR3: TGTGCCAGCAGTTCGGACAGTACTAACTATGGCTACACCTTC.

The rearrangement joins TRBV4-1 to TRBJ1-1; 7 bases map to TRBD1. With 7 bases clipped from V and 4 bases from J, the junction kept 9 bases outside the gene matches. The CDR3 spans 14 residues. CDR1 is MGHRA and CDR2 is YSYEKL in the germline V gene. CDR3 nucleotide sequence: TGCGCCAGCACCTACGACAGGGTGATCACTGAAGCTTTCTTT. Amino acid sequence: CASTYDRVITEAFF.

This sequence joins TRBV9 and TRBJ1-1; D is undetermined. Germline assignment: CDR1 SGDLS and CDR2 YYNGEE. The CDR3 is 14 amino acids. Between the trimmed V and J ends, which lost 0 bases and 0 bases, there was a span of 6 bases. The CDR3 region has the DNA TGTGCCAGCAGCGTAGATCTTCTGAACACTGAAGCTTTCTTT. Amino acids: CASSVDLLNTEAFF.

The J gene is TRBJ1-2, the V gene TRBV3-1 (or the pseudogene TRBV3-2); tentatively, D is TRBD1 (5 bases). Germline CDR1 LGHDT, CDR2 YNNKEL (reference sequence). The V end was cut by 2 bases, the J end by 7 bases, with 11 bases between. The CDR3 loop spans 13 amino acids. The CDR3 DNA follows: TGTGCCAGCAGCCAACTTCGACAGTTTGGCTACACCTTC. As protein: CASSQLRQFGYTF.

The rearrangement links TRBV29-1 to TRBJ2-7; weak D call: TRBD2 (5 bases). The CDR3 loop spans 12 amino acids. Deletions cut 4 bases from V and 2 bases from J, with 9 bases between. Germline CDR1 SQVTM, CDR2 ANQGSEA. CDR3 sequence: CSVVVGTYEQYF. Here the CDR3 DNA reads TGCAGCGTTGTCGTCGGGACCTACGAGCAGTACTTC.

This clone was found a few times. V and J are TRBV13 and TRBJ2-1, with 9 bases lining up with TRBD2. After removal of 1 base from V and 4 bases from J, the junction contained 17 bases not matched to a gene. This CDR3 has 20 amino acids. The germline gives CDR1 PRHDT, CDR2 FYEKMQ (reference sequence). This chain's CDR3 is CASSLEVAGAQPYDYNEQFF. Here the CDR3 DNA reads TGTGCCAGCAGCTTAGAGGTAGCGGGGGCTCAACCCTATGATTACAATGAGCAGTTCTTC.

V usage is TRBV9 and J usage is TRBJ1-5; TRBD1 aligns across 10 bases. The ends lost 4 bases at V and 3 bases at J; junction bases unmatched: 4. The CDR3 runs to 15 residues. In germline, CDR1 is SGDLS, CDR2 YYNGEE. The chain's CDR3 is CASSPGQGYNQPQHF. The DNA of the CDR3 is TGTGCCAGCAGCCCGGGACAGGGGTACAATCAGCCCCAGCATTTT.

V usage is TRBV24-1 and J usage is TRBJ2-2; the match to TRBD1 covers 10 bases. Losses at the gene ends were 3 bases for V and 7 bases for J; bases not matched to a gene: 1. Germline lookup yields CDR1 KGHDR and CDR2 SFDVKD. This CDR3 comprises 14 residues. The CDR3 protein is CATSDRTGGGELFF. The CDR3 nucleotides read TGTGCCACCAGTGATCGGACAGGGGGCGGGGAGCTGTTTTTT.

The chain couples TRBV9 to TRBJ2-2; 7 nucleotides match TRBD2. Germline trimming cut 5 bases from V and 1 base from J; bases unmatched to any gene: 5. CDR3 length: 15 amino acids. CDR1 and CDR2 (germline): SGDLS, YYNGEE. CDR3 region: CASREGLKNTGELFF. The DNA for the CDR3 is TGTGCCAGCAGGGAGGGACTAAAGAACACCGGGGAGCTGTTTTTT.

CDR3 in amino acids: CSVARQGGTEAFF. The CDR3 bases are TGCAGCGTTGCCCGACAGGGAGGAACTGAAGCTTTCTTT. This chain uses TRBV29-1 with TRBJ1-1; TRBD1 aligns across 7 bases. The CDR3 consists of 13 residues. Unmatched junction bases numbered 7, after V lost 4 bases and J lost 5 bases. Germline-derived CDR1 and CDR2 are SQVTM and ANQGSEA.

The V and J genes are TRBV7-3 and TRBJ1-3, with a possible D match to TRBD1 (5 bases). Trimming pared 4 bases from V and 0 bases from J, leaving 13 bases between. Germline lookup yields CDR1 SGHTA and CDR2 FQGTGA. CDR3 length: 16 amino acids. The CDR3 nucleotides are TGTGCCAGCAGCTCAATGGGGCAGCACTCTGGAAACACCATATATTTT. Its translation is CASSSMGQHSGNTIYF.

This clone was detected once. This chain links TRBV5-1 with TRBJ2-2; no clear D gene. This CDR3 has 12 amino acids. Trimming stripped 5 bases from V and 6 bases from J, with 8 bases between. Germline V gives CDR1 SGHRS, CDR2 YFSETQ. In DNA, the CDR3 is TGCGCCAGCAGATCGTCTTCCGGGGAGCTGTTTTTT. Residues: CASRSSSGELFF.

The chain is built from TRBV19 and TRBJ2-7; D is unresolved. Trimming took 9 bases from V and 5 from J, leaving 11 bases between them. The CDR3 spans 11 residues. CDR1 is LNHDA, CDR2 SQIVND, per germline (reference sequence). CDR3 nucleotides: TGTGCCAGGGCCTCGATCCACGAGCAGTACGTC. This codes for CARASIHEQYV.

This chain uses TRBV11-2 with TRBJ2-7; D might be TRBD1 (6 bases). CDR3 length: 14 residues. The germline V and J ends were trimmed by 3 bases and 3 bases, with 12 bases remaining between them. In germline, CDR1 is SGHAT, CDR2 FQNNGV. The chain's CDR3 is CASSLGRGHYEQYV. In DNA, the CDR3 is TGTGCCAGCAGCTTGGGTAGGGGACACTACGAGCAGTACGTC.

For this clone: The sample carries other DNA sequences with the same CDR3. The chain recombines TRBV5-1 with TRBJ2-3; perhaps TRBD2 as D (5 bases). The CDR3 is 15 residues long. CDR1 is SGHRS, CDR2 YFSETQ, per germline. The V gene lost 0 bases and the J gene lost 2 bases, with 10 bases spanning the gap. The CDR3 spells CASSLDAGTTDTQYF. As DNA, the CDR3 is TGCGCCAGCAGCTTGGATGCGGGCACCACAGATACGCAGTATTTT. The full variable domain, completed using reference TRBV5-1 and TRBJ2-3, is KAGVTQTPRYLIKTRGQQVTLSCSPISGHRSVSWYQQTPGQGLQFLFEYFSETQRNKGNFPGRFSGRQFSNSRSEMNVSTLELGDSALYLCASSLDAGTTDTQYFGPGTRLTVL.